Below, 29 T cell receptor beta chains from the same sample are listed, as sequenced in a study of T cell responses to AZD1222 COVID-19 vaccine. Assay used: immunoSEQ multiplex PCR; TCRdb lists only in-frame clones, some missing. There are some 170,000 clones in the sample; approximately 92% occur only once, and more than 0.85% lies in the top ten. This specimen was peripheral blood, taken 28 days after the second dose of the MenACWY control vaccine. Receptor source: an adult who received the MenACWY meningococcal vaccine as a control.

This clone came up once. The genes are TRBV9 and TRBJ2-5; no reliable D call. The CDR3 totals 15 residues. The ends were cut back, 0 bases at V and 2 bases at J, with 11 bases in the middle. The V gene's germline CDR1 is SGDLS and CDR2 YYNGEE. The CDR3 sequence: CASSVELGSQETQYF. CDR3 nucleotides: TGTGCCAGCAGCGTAGAATTGGGGTCACAAGAGACCCAGTACTTC.

CDR3 region: CASSSLRVYGYTF. CDR3 in DNA: TGTGCCAGCAGCTCACTCAGGGTCTATGGCTACACCTTC. This chain links TRBV7-2 with TRBJ1-2, with TRBD1 as a possible D gene (5 bases). Trimming took off 4 bases at V and 4 bases at J, with 10 bases between the two ends. The CDR3 length is 13 residues. Germline V gene lookup returns CDR1 SGHTA and CDR2 FQGNSA.

The V and J genes are TRBV6-6 and TRBJ2-7; TRBD1 agrees at 10 bases. The ends lost 5 bases at V and 3 bases at J; junction bases unmatched: 10. CDR3 length: 16 residues. Germline V gene lookup returns CDR1 MNHNY and CDR2 SVGAGI (reference sequence). For the CDR3, the DNA is TGTGCCAGCAGTCCGCCCCCGGGACAGGGGAACTACGAGCAGTACTTC. This codes for CASSPPPGQGNYEQYF.

A single count supports this clone. The rearrangement links TRBV12-3 or TRBV12-4 to TRBJ1-1; the D is unclear. With 6 bases removed from V and 1 base from J, the gap between germline ends came to 9 bases. The CDR3 is 13 amino acids. CDR3 DNA: TGTGCCAGCAGGCCCGGAGGGAACACTGAAGCTTTCTTT. It codes for CASRPGGNTEAFF.

The V and J genes are TRBV28 and TRBJ2-1, with D perhaps TRBD2 (6 bases). Trimming stripped 1 base from V and 3 bases from J, with 28 bases between. The CDR3 extends over 21 amino acids. The V gene's germline CDR1 is MDHEN and CDR2 SYDVKM. In nucleotides, the CDR3 is TGTGCCAGCAGTTTATTAGCGGTGCTCGCTCGCACTAGCCCAGACTACAATGAGCAGTTCTTC. Translating it yields CASSLLAVLARTSPDYNEQFF.

This clone was observed a handful of times. The germline gene is not matched at one end of the junction; a read error may be the cause. This rearrangement joins TRBV7-9 to TRBJ1-2; D call uncertain. The CDR3 is 11 residues long. The germline V gene encodes CDR1 SEHNR and CDR2 FQNEAQ (reference sequence). The CDR3 loop reads CASSPEGPPAF. The CDR3, as DNA: TGTGCCAGCAGCCCGGAGGGCCCTCCTGCCTTC.

As to this clone: Different DNA sequences within this sample yield the same CDR3. The V call is TRBV6-5, the J call TRBJ1-6; possible D gene TRBD1, 6 bases. This CDR3 region has 13 residues. V lost 5 bases, J lost 5 bases, and 7 bases lay in between. CDR1 MNHEY and CDR2 SVGAGI come from the germline V gene. The CDR3 sequence: CASSRTDNSPLHF. For the CDR3, the DNA is TGTGCCAGCAGTCGGACAGATAATTCACCCCTCCACTTT.

The genes are TRBV5-6 and TRBJ2-7; no reliable D call. The germline V gene encodes CDR1 SGHDT and CDR2 YYEEEE. There are 12 residues in the CDR3. V was pared by 0 bases and J by 6 bases, with 7 bases between. The CDR3 spells CASSLAKSEQYF. The CDR3 nucleotides read TGTGCCAGCAGCTTGGCGAAATCCGAGCAGTACTTC.

Regarding this clone: The sample carries other DNA sequences with the same CDR3. The J gene is TRBJ1-5, the V gene TRBV5-1; D not resolved. The CDR3 sequence is 15 residues long. CDR1 is SGHRS, CDR2 YFSETQ, per germline. V gave up 0 bases and J gave up 2 bases, with 9 bases separating them. The CDR3 DNA is TGCGCCAGCAGCTTGGGCGCCGGTGGCAATCAGCCCCAGCATTTT. Translating gives CASSLGAGGNQPQHF.

This chain links TRBV5-5 with TRBJ2-2, with D unresolved. This CDR3 comprises 13 residues. Germline V gene lookup returns CDR1 SGHKS and CDR2 YYEKEE (reference sequence). Deletions cut 4 bases from V and 0 bases from J, with 4 bases between. CDR3 in DNA: TGTGCCAGCAGCCCAGCGAACACCGGGGAGCTGTTTTTT. It is translated as CASSPANTGELFF.

The V call is TRBV11-2, the J call TRBJ2-7; D is possibly TRBD2 (5 bases). The CDR3 has 15 amino acids. The V gene's germline CDR1 is SGHAT and CDR2 FQNNGV. Trimming shortened V by 5 bases and J by 1 base, and 15 bases separated the two germline ends. The CDR3 loop is CASSAFSGNSYEQYF. DNA for the CDR3: TGTGCCAGCAGCGCATTCTCCGGGAATTCCTACGAGCAGTACTTC.

The V call is TRBV28, the J call TRBJ1-4, with D perhaps matching TRBD1 (5 bases). The CDR3 loop spans 12 amino acids. The V gene's germline CDR1 is MDHEN and CDR2 SYDVKM. Trimming pared 5 bases from V and 7 bases from J, leaving 8 bases between. The CDR3 DNA reads as TGTGCCAGCAGTCAGGGATCTGAAAAACTGTTTTTT. It codes for CASSQGSEKLFF.

The chain couples TRBV5-4 to TRBJ1-4, with TRBD1 matching over 7 bases. The CDR3 spans 14 residues. V dropped 4 bases and J dropped 5; count of bases not matched to a gene: 5. The germline CDR1 and CDR2 sequences are SGHNT and YYREEE (reference sequence). The DNA for the CDR3 is TGTGCCAGCAGCGGGGGACAGCTCAATGAAAAACTGTTTTTT. Encoded protein: CASSGGQLNEKLFF.

The chain joins TRBV19 to TRBJ1-5; D call uncertain. The V gene lost 0 bases and the J gene lost 4 bases, with 10 bases spanning the gap. Germline values: CDR1 LNHDA, CDR2 SQIVND (reference sequence). The CDR3 runs to 15 residues. The chain's CDR3 is CASSIDEGSNQPQHF. The CDR3 region has the DNA TGTGCCAGTAGTATAGATGAAGGATCGAATCAGCCCCAGCATTTT.

The CDR3 loop reads CASSPRPRTGTDTQYF. The CDR3 DNA reads TGTGCCAGCTCACCCCGACCCCGGACTGGCACAGATACGCAGTATTTT. The chain has TRBV18 and TRBJ2-3; D possibly corresponds to TRBD2 (5 bases). Trimming left V 3 bases short and J 1 base short, with 14 bases between. Germline V CDR1 and CDR2: KGHSH, LQKENI. The CDR3 runs 16 residues.

This clone has only one observation. The chain employs TRBV5-1 and TRBJ1-1; the D gene is possibly TRBD1 (6 bases). Germline CDR1 SGHRS, CDR2 YFSETQ. Trimming shortened V by 4 bases and J by 4 bases, and 11 bases separated the two germline ends. CDR3 length: 13 residues. Here the CDR3 reads CASSIQGTTEAFF. The CDR3 coding sequence is TGCGCCAGCAGCATACAGGGTACCACTGAAGCTTTCTTT.

This rearrangement joins TRBV2 to TRBJ1-2; 8 positions agree with TRBD1. The germline CDR1 and CDR2 sequences are SNHLY and FYNNEI. The CDR3 length is 16 residues. V gave up 4 bases and J gave up 1 base; unmatched junction bases: 8. This chain's CDR3 is CASSAAGGVGNYGYTF. DNA for the CDR3: TGTGCCAGCAGTGCGGCAGGGGGCGTTGGTAACTATGGCTACACCTTC.

This clone was recorded once. The chain is built from TRBV7-8 and TRBJ2-5; D is unresolved. The CDR3 consists of 11 residues. Trimming took off 5 bases at V and 4 bases at J, with 5 bases between the two ends. The germline gives CDR1 SGHVS, CDR2 FQNEAQ. The CDR3 DNA follows: TGTGCCAGCAGCCCAGGAGAGACCCAGTACTTC. Amino acids: CASSPGETQYF.

This chain joins TRBV4-2 and TRBJ2-7; 10 bases are a match to TRBD2. V was clipped by 4 bases and J by 2 bases; unmatched bases: 8. The germline gives CDR1 LGHNA, CDR2 YNFKEQ. The CDR3 is 16 residues long. The CDR3 DNA reads TGTGCCAGCAGCCCGGAGGGCAGCGGGAGGGCCTACGAGCAGTACTTC. It yields the protein CASSPEGSGRAYEQYF.

This sequence joins TRBV9 and TRBJ2-3, with D possibly TRBD2 on 7 matching bases. This CDR3 comprises 14 residues. Per the germline V gene, CDR1 is SGDLS and CDR2 is YYNGEE. V was pared by 6 bases and J by 1 base, with 12 bases between. CDR3: CASNLGGGTDTQYF. The CDR3 nucleotides read TGTGCCAGCAACCTAGGGGGGGGCACAGATACGCAGTATTTT.

This chain links TRBV6-5 with TRBJ1-1; TRBD1 agrees at 10 bases. The CDR3 totals 15 residues. V was clipped by 7 bases and J by 3 bases; unmatched bases: 8. The germline V gene encodes CDR1 MNHEY and CDR2 SVGAGI. This chain's CDR3 is CASTRGQGYHTEAFF. CDR3 bases: TGTGCCAGCACCCGGGGACAGGGGTATCACACTGAAGCTTTCTTT.

The chain is built from TRBV19 and TRBJ1-1; 10 positions match TRBD1. The CDR3 sequence is 17 residues long. Looked up from germline, CDR1 is LNHDA and CDR2 is SQIVND (reference sequence). J was trimmed by 2 bases and V by 4 bases; bases with no gene match: 10. CDR3 protein: CASSSRQGQGKNTEAFF. CDR3 nucleotide sequence: TGTGCCAGTAGTAGCCGTCAGGGACAGGGGAAAAACACTGAAGCTTTCTTT.

The genes are TRBV5-1 and TRBJ1-1; no clear D. V gave up 4 bases and J gave up 7 bases, with 17 bases separating them. CDR1 and CDR2 from the germline V gene are SGHRS and YFSETQ. This CDR3 is built from 14 residues. CDR3 coding DNA: TGCGCCAGCAGCCAATCAACGACGTTTGGTGAAGCTTTCTTT. Residues: CASSQSTTFGEAFF.

The J gene is TRBJ2-5, the V gene TRBV7-2; 7 positions match TRBD1. Losses at the gene ends were 3 bases for V and 5 bases for J; bases not matched to a gene: 6. The CDR3 consists of 14 residues. Per germline, CDR1 SGHTA and CDR2 FQGNSA. CDR3 protein: CASSFTGVRETQYF. Here the CDR3 DNA reads TGTGCCAGCAGCTTTACAGGGGTGCGCGAGACCCAGTACTTC.

The DNA for the CDR3 is TGCGCCAGCAGACCCGGCGTGGGCGGGGCAGATACGCAGTATTTT. It is translated as CASRPGVGGADTQYF. The V and J genes are TRBV5-1 and TRBJ2-3; TRBD2 is a possible D gene (6 bases). CDR3 length: 15 amino acids. V was clipped by 5 bases and J by 4 bases, with 17 bases between them. The germline gives CDR1 SGHRS, CDR2 YFSETQ.

In nucleotides, the CDR3 is TGCGCCAGCAGCTTCTCCTACGAGCAGTACTTC. Residues: CASSFSYEQYF. J is TRBJ2-7 and V is TRBV5-1, with D unresolved. V shed 2 bases and J shed 0 bases, with 0 bases lying between them. Per the germline V gene, CDR1 is SGHRS and CDR2 is YFSETQ. CDR3 length: 11 residues.

The gene calls are TRBV6-5 and TRBJ1-2, with TRBD1 as a possible D gene (5 bases). The germline CDR1 and CDR2 sequences are MNHEY and SVGAGI. V dropped 11 bases and J dropped 7 bases, with 17 bases sitting between them. The CDR3 spans 12 residues. The CDR3 DNA is TGTGCCGCGGGGGAAGGGGCGAGTGGCTACACCTTC. Amino acid sequence: CAAGEGASGYTF.

V gene TRBV5-1 combines with J gene TRBJ1-1; 8 nucleotides line up with TRBD1. The germline V gene encodes CDR1 SGHRS and CDR2 YFSETQ. The CDR3 contains 20 residues. The ends lost 3 bases at V and 0 bases at J; junction bases unmatched: 19. The CDR3 loop reads CASSYGARTGNRKVNTEAFF. CDR3 bases: TGCGCCAGCAGCTATGGGGCTAGGACAGGGAACAGGAAGGTGAACACTGAAGCTTTCTTT.

The chain joins TRBV5-1 to TRBJ1-4; TRBD1 aligns across 7 bases. The CDR3 extends over 16 amino acids. The germline CDR1 and CDR2 sequences are SGHRS and YFSETQ. V lost 0 bases to trimming and J lost 4 bases; unmatched junction nucleotides: 6. The chain's CDR3 is CASSLAKGAVNEKLFF. CDR3 in DNA: TGCGCCAGCAGCTTGGCAAAGGGGGCGGTTAATGAAAAACTGTTTTTT.